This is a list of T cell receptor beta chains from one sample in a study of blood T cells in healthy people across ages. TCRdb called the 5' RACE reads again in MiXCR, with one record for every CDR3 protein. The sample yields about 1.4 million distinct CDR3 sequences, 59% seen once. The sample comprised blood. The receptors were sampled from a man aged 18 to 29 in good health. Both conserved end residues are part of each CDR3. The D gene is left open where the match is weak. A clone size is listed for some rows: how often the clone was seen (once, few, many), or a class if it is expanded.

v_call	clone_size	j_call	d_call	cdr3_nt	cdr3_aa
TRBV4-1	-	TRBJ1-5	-	TGCGCCAGCAGCCAAGATGGGCCGTTACAGCCCCAGCATTTT	CASSQDGPLQPQHF
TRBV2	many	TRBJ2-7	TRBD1	TGTGCCAGCAGCTTAGATCGCGAAGGGACAGGGATCGAGCAGTACTTC	CASSLDREGTGIEQYF
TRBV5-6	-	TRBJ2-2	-	TGTGCCAGCAGCTCGCTCCACGGAGACACCGGGGAGCTGTTTTTT	CASSSLHGDTGELFF
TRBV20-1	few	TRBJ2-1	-	TGCAGTGCTTACTATGATGAGCAGTTCTTC	CSAYYDEQFF
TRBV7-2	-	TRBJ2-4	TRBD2	TGTGCCAGCAGTTCTATAGCGGGAGTGGCCGAAAACATTCAGTACTTC	CASSSIAGVAENIQYF
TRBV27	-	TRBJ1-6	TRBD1	TGTGCCAGCAGTCTGGACAGGGATTATTCACCCCTCCACTTT	CASSLDRDYSPLHF
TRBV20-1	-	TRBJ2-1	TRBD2	TGCAGTGCTAGAGATCCTAGCGGGAGGGCCGGTGAGCAGTTCTTC	CSARDPSGRAGEQFF
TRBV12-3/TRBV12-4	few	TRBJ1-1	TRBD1	TGTGCCAGCAGTCTTCAACAGGGACAGACTGAAGCTTTCTTT	CASSLQQGQTEAFF
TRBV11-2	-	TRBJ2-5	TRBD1	TGTGCCAGCAGCCCCAATAGACAGGGGGCGACCCAGTACTTC	CASSPNRQGATQYF
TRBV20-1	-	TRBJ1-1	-	TGCAGTTCAATGGGGGATCCAAACACTGAAGCTTTCTTT	CSSMGDPNTEAFF
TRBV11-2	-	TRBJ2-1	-	TGTGCCAGCAGCTTATCCCTTAGAATCACTTCCTACAATGAGCAGTTCTTC	CASSLSLRITSYNEQFF
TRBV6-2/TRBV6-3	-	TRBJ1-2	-	TGTGCCAGCAGTTACCGCGTGCAGGGTTGGTATGGCTACACCTTC	CASSYRVQGWYGYTF
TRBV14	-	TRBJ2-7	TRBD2	TGTGCCAGCAGCCAGGGTAGCGGGTACCACGAGCAGTACTTC	CASSQGSGYHEQYF
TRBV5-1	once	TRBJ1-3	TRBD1	TGCGCCACGACCTCCGGGACAGGGGGCCTTGGAGACACCATATATTTT	CATTSGTGGLGDTIYF
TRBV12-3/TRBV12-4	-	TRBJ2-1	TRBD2	TGTGCCAGCAGTTCTAGCGGGGGGATCTACAATGAGCAGTTCTTC	CASSSSGGIYNEQFF
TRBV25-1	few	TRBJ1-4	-	TGTGCCAGCAGTGAATATACGTCCGCCCAGATCAATGAAAAACTGTTTTTT	CASSEYTSAQINEKLFF
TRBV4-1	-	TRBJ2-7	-	TGCGCCAGCAGCCATACGCGTCGGTACGAGCAGTACTTC	CASSHTRRYEQYF
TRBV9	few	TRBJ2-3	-	TGTGCCAGCAGCCCCACCGGGAGCCCGTTCACAGATACGCAGTATTTT	CASSPTGSPFTDTQYF
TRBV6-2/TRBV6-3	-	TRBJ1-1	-	TGTGCCAGCAGTCCGGATTGGACGGAGGGGGCTTTCTTT	CASSPDWTEGAFF
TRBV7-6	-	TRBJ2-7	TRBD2	TGTGCCACCGGGGGGGGAGCCTACGAGCAGTACTTC	CATGGGAYEQYF
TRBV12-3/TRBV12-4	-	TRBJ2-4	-	TGTGCCAGCAGCCCGGGACCGATGATAGCCAAAAACATTCAGTACTTC	CASSPGPMIAKNIQYF
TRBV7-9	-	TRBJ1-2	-	TGTGCCAGCACCTTAAGCTTAGCTGGAGGGAAGGATGGCTACACCTTC	CASTLSLAGGKDGYTF
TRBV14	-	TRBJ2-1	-	TGTGCCAGCAGCCAAGGCGGGGTCTTGAGGTACAATGAGCAGTTCTTC	CASSQGGVLRYNEQFF
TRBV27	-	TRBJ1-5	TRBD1	TGTGCCAGCAGTCCGACAGGGGGCTCCGGTCAGCCCCAGCATTTT	CASSPTGGSGQPQHF
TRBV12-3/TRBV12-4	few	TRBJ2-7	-	TGTGCCAGCAGTTTATTCCCCGGGGGCTTTGACGAGCAGTACTTC	CASSLFPGGFDEQYF
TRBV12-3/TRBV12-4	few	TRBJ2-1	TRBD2	TGTGCCAGCAGTTCCGTCCCGACAGTGACTGCTAGCGGGAGTGGGAATGAGCAGTTCTTC	CASSSVPTVTASGSGNEQFF
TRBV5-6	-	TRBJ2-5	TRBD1	TGTGCCAGCAACAGGGGGCTTGGTGAGCAGTACTTC	CASNRGLGEQYF
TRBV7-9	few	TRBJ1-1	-	TGTGCCAGCAGCTTACCCTCGGGCCTGAACACTGAAGCTTTCTTT	CASSLPSGLNTEAFF